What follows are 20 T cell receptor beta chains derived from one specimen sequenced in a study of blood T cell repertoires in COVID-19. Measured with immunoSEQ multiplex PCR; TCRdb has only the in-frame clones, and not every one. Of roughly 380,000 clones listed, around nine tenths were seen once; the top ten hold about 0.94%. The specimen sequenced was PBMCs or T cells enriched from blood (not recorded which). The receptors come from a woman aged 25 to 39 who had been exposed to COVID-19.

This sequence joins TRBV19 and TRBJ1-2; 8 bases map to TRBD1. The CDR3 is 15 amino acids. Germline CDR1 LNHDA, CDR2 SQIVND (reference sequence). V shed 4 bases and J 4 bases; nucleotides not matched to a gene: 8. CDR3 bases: TGTGCCAGTAGTAAGCCCCAGGGGGCGGTCTATGGCTACACCTTC. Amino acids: CASSKPQGAVYGYTF.

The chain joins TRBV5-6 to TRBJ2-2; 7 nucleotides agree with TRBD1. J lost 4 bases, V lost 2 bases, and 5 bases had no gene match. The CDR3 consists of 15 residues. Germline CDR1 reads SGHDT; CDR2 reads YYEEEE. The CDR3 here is CASSFGQVLTGELFF. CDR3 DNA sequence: TGTGCCAGCAGCTTCGGACAGGTTCTCACCGGGGAGCTGTTTTTT.

The CDR3 nucleotides are TGTGCCAGCAGCTTGACTAGAAGCTCCTACGAGCAGTACTTC. Amino acids: CASSLTRSSYEQYF. The genes are TRBV5-6 and TRBJ2-7; D is possibly TRBD2 (5 bases). Germline V gene lookup returns CDR1 SGHDT and CDR2 YYEEEE. The CDR3 length is 14 residues. The germline V and J ends were trimmed by 1 base and 0 bases, with 8 bases remaining between them.

This CDR3 reads CASSRAGTPNTGELFF. DNA of the CDR3: TGTGCCAGCTCACGGGCCGGGACACCAAACACCGGGGAGCTGTTTTTT. V gene TRBV18 combines with J gene TRBJ2-2; the D gene is possibly TRBD1 (6 bases). The CDR3 runs to 16 residues. V lost 4 bases and J 2 bases, leaving 14 bases between the germline ends. Germline V lookup: CDR1 KGHSH, CDR2 LQKENI.

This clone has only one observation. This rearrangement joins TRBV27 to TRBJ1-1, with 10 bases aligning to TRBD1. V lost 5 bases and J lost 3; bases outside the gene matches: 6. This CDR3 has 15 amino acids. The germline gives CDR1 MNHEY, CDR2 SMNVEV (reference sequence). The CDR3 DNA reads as TGTGCCAGCAGTGCAAGACAGGGGGCTGACACTGAAGCTTTCTTT. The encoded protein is CASSARQGADTEAFF.

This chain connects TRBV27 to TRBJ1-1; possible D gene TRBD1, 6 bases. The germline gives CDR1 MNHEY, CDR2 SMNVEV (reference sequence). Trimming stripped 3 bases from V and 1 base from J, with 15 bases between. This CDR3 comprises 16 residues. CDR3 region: CASSLGHRYKNTEAFF. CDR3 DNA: TGTGCCAGCAGTTTGGGACACAGATACAAGAACACTGAAGCTTTCTTT.

In DNA, the CDR3 is TGTGCCAGCGTACACAGGGGGGATAGCAATCAGCCCCAGCATTTT. Amino acid sequence: CASVHRGDSNQPQHF. This chain uses TRBV2 with TRBJ1-5; 8 bases agree with TRBD1. Trimming removed 8 bases from V and 0 bases from J; junction bases left unmatched: 6. This CDR3 region has 15 residues. CDR1 is SNHLY, CDR2 FYNNEI, per germline.

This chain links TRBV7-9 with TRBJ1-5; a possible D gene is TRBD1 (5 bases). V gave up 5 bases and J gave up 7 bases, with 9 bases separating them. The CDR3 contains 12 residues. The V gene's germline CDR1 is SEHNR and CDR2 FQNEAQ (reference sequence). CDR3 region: CASSRGGQPQHF. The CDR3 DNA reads TGTGCCAGCAGCAGGGGAGGGCAGCCCCAGCATTTT.

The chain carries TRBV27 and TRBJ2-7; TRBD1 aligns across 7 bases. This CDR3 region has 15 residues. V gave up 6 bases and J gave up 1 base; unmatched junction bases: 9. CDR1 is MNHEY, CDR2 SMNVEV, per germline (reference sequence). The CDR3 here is CASSNRGGRSYEQYF. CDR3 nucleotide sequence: TGTGCCAGCAGCAACAGGGGTGGTCGGTCCTACGAGCAGTACTTC.

CDR3 in DNA: TGTGCCAGTGGAAGCGTCCAGGGTCAAAATACGCAGTATTTT. This gives the protein CASGSVQGQNTQYF. The chain joins TRBV19 to TRBJ2-3; D might be TRBD1 (5 bases). CDR3 length: 14 amino acids. The germline V gene encodes CDR1 LNHDA and CDR2 SQIVND (reference sequence). The ends were cut back, 8 bases at V and 7 bases at J, with 19 bases in the middle.

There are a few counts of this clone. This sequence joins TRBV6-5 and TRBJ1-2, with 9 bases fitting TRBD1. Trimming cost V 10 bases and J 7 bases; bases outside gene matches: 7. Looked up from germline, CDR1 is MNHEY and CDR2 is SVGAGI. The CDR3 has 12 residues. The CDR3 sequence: CATGTGMGGYTF. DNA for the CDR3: TGTGCCACCGGGACAGGGATGGGTGGCTACACCTTC.

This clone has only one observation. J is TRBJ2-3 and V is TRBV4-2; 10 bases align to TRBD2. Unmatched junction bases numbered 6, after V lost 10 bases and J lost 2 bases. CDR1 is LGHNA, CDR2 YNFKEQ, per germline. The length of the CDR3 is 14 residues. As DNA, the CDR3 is TGTGCCACCAATAGCGGGAGGAACACAGATACGCAGTATTTT. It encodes CATNSGRNTDTQYF.

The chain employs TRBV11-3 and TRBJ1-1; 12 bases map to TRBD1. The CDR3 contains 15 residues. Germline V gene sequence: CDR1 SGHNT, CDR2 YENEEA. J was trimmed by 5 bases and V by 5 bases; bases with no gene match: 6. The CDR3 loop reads CASSTPGQGATEAFF. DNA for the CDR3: TGTGCCAGCAGCACACCGGGACAGGGGGCTACTGAAGCTTTCTTT.

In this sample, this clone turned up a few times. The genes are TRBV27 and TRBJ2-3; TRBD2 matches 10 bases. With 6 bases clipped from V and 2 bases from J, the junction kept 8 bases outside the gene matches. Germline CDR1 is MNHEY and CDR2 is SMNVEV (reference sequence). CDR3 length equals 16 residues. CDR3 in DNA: TGTGCCAGCAGGCGAAAGCGGGAGGGCCACACAGATACGCAGTATTTT. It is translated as CASRRKREGHTDTQYF.

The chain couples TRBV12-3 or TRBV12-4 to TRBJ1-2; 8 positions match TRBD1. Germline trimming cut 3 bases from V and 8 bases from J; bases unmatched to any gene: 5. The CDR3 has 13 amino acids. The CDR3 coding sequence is TGTGCCAGCAGTTTGCAGGGGGCAGTGGGCTACACCTTC. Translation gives CASSLQGAVGYTF.

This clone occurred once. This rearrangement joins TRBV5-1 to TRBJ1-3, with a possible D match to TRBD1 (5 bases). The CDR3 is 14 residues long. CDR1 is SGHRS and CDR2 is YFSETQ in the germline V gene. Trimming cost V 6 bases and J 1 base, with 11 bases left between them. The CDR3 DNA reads TGCGCCAGCACCGAAACAGGTTCTGGAAACACCATATATTTT. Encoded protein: CASTETGSGNTIYF.

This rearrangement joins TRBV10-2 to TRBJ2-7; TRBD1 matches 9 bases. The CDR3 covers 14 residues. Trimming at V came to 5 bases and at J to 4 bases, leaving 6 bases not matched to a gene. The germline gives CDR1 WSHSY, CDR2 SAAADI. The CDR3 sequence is CASSPDRGKYEQYF. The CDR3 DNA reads TGCGCCAGCAGTCCGGACAGGGGAAAGTACGAGCAGTACTTC.

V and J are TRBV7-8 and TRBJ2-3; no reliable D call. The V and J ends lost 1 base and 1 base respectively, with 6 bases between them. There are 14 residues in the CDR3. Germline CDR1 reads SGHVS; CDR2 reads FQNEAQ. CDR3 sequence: CASSLVRGTDTQYF. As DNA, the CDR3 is TGTGCCAGCAGCTTAGTCCGGGGCACAGATACGCAGTATTTT. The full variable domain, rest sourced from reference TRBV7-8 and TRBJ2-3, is GAGVSQSPRYKVAKRGQDVALRCDPISGHVSLFWYQQALGQGPEFLTYFQNEAQLDKSGLPSDRFFAERPEGSVSTLKIQRTQQEDSAVYLCASSLVRGTDTQYFGPGTRLTVL.

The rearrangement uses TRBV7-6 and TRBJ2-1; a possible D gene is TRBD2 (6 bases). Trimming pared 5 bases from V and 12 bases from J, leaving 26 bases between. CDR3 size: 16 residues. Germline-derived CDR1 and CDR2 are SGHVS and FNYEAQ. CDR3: CASSLTTSSYNSWQFF. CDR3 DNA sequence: TGTGCCAGCAGCCTAACCACTAGCTCGTATAATTCGTGGCAGTTCTTC.

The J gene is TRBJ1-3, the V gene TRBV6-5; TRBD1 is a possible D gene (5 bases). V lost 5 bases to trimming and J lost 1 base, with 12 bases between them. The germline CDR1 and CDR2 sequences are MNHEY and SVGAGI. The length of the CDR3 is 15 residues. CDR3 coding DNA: TGTGCCAGCAGTAGCCCGACAGAATCTGGAAACACCATATATTTT. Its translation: CASSSPTESGNTIYF.